The T cell receptor beta chain under discussion was sequenced for a study of shared clonotypes between healthy human individuals. Whole-study findings and limits: Shared clonotypes: about 5.3% naive CD4, around 3.7% naive CD8, 2.3% memory CD4, 0.4% memory CD8.

As to this clone: Its antigen is unidentified.

The CDR3 has 19 residues. V shed 2 bases and J 2 bases; nucleotides not matched to a gene: 10. Germline assignment: CDR1 SGHRS and CDR2 YFSETQ. Clones were sequenced by immunoSEQ multiplex PCR, and TCRdb holds only the in-frame ones, with some missing. This repertoire shows about 2.1 million clones, roughly 93% found once; its top ten account for over 1.5%. As defined, naive CD8 cells were CD45RO-negative and positively selected for CCR7, with terminally differentiated effector memory CD45RA+ cells excluded. The clonotype originates from a young man in good health. Some clones in this sample may be carry-over from other donors' samples. V is TRBV5-1 and J is TRBJ2-2; 12 nucleotides align to TRBD2. Sequenced input: naive CD8+ T cells from PBMCs. Here the CDR3 reads CASSLYEPSGRANTGELFF. In nucleotides, the CDR3 is TGCGCCAGCAGCTTATACGAGCCTAGCGGGAGGGCTAACACCGGGGAGCTGTTTTTT.